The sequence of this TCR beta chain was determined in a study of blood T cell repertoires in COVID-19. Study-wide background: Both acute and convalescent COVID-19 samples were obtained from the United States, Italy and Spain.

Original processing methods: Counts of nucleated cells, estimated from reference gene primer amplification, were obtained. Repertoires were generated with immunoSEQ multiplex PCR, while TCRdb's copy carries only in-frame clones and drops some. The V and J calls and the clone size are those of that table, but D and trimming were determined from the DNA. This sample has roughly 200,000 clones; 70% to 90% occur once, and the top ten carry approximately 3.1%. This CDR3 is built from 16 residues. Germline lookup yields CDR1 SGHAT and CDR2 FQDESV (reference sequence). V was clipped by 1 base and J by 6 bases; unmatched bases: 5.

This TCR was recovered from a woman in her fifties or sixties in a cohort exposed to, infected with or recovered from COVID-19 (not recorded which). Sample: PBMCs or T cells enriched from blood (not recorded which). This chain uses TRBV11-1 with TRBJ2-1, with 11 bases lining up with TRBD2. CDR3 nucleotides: TGTGCCAGCAGCTTAGAGTTAGCGGGGGGGATCAATGAGCAGTTCTTC. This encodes CASSLELAGGINEQFF. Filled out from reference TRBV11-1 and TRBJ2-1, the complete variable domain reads EAEVAQSPRYKITEKSQAVAFWCDPISGHATLYWYRQILGQGPELLVQFQDESVVDDSQLPKDRFSAERLKGVDSTLKIQPAELGDSAMYLCASSLELAGGINEQFFGPGTRLTVL.